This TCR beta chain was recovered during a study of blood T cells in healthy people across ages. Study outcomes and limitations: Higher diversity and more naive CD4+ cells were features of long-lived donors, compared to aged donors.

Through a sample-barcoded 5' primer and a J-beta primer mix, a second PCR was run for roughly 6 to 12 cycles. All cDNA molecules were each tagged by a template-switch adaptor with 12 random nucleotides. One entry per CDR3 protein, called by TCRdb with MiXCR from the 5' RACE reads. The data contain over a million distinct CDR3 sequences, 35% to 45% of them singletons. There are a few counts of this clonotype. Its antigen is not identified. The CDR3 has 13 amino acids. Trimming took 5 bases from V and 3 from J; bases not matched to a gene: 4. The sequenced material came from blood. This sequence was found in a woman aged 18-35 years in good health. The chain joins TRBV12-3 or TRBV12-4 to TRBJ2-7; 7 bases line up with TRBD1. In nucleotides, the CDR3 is TGTGCCAGCAGTGTTGGGACAGTCTACGAGCAGTACTTC. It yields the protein CASSVGTVYEQYF.